The 12 T cell receptor beta chains listed next were all sequenced from one sample in a study of shared clonotypes between healthy human individuals. Data came from immunoSEQ multiplex PCR; TCRdb stores just in-frame clones and leaves some out. This repertoire shows about 2 million clones, roughly 94% found once; its top ten account for under 0.15%. Sequencing was done on a sample of naive CD4+ T cells sorted from blood. Subset noted: CD45RA+ positively selected. These receptors originate from a man aged 18 to 30 in good health.

The V and J genes are TRBV2 and TRBJ1-2; D is undetermined. CDR1 is SNHLY and CDR2 is FYNNEI in the germline V gene. The CDR3 covers 14 residues. Trimming left V 6 bases short and J 4 bases short, with 15 bases between. CDR3 DNA sequence: TGTGCCAGCAGAATGGAGGGATCCCCCTATGGCTACACCTTC. Encoded protein: CASRMEGSPYGYTF.

The chain uses TRBV18 and TRBJ2-7; 9 nucleotides align to TRBD1. Germline loops: CDR1 KGHSH, CDR2 LQKENI. The V gene end was trimmed by 3 bases and the J gene end by 6 bases; junction bases not matched to a gene: 12. This CDR3 has 16 amino acids. CDR3 DNA: TGTGCCAGCTCACCTTTCTGGGGACAGGGTAGAGGCGAGCAGTACTTC. It codes for CASSPFWGQGRGEQYF. Combining the CDR3 with reference TRBV18 and TRBJ2-7 gives the whole variable domain NAGVMQNPRHLVRRRGQEARLRCSPMKGHSHVYWYRQLPEEGLKFMVYLQKENIIDESGMPKERFSAEFPKEGPSILRIQQVVRGDSAAYFCASSPFWGQGRGEQYFGPGTRLTVT.

V is TRBV6-1 and J is TRBJ2-7, with D possibly matching TRBD1 (5 bases). The CDR3 has 15 amino acids. The V gene lost 6 bases and the J gene lost 2 bases, with 17 bases spanning the gap. The germline gives CDR1 MNHNS, CDR2 SASEGT. DNA of the CDR3: TGTGCCAGCAGCACCCAGGGTTACTCGACCTACGAGCAGTACTTC. The encoded protein is CASSTQGYSTYEQYF.

The chain uses TRBV18 and TRBJ1-2; D is uncertain. The CDR3 covers 17 residues. Germline values: CDR1 KGHSH, CDR2 LQKENI. Deletions cut 1 base from V and 1 base from J, with 16 bases between. The CDR3 spells CASSPLGPTVGNYGYTF. CDR3 bases: TGTGCCAGCTCACCACTTGGGCCTACGGTTGGTAACTATGGCTACACCTTC.

This clone was seen a single time. J is TRBJ2-3 and V is TRBV6-4; D call uncertain. The CDR3 totals 14 residues. CDR1 is MRHNA and CDR2 is SNTAGT in the germline V gene. V was clipped by 6 bases and J by 5 bases, with 15 bases between them. DNA of the CDR3: TGTGCCAGCAGCCCCCCTATATTTGAAGATACGCAGTATTTT. Translating it yields CASSPPIFEDTQYF.

CDR3 loop: CASGKGANQPQHF. CDR3 sequence (DNA): TGTGCCAGCGGGAAGGGGGCAAATCAGCCCCAGCATTTT. The V gene is TRBV9, the J gene TRBJ1-5, with 7 nucleotides matching TRBD1. From germline, CDR1 is SGDLS and CDR2 YYNGEE. The junction had 5 bases not matched to a gene; V was cut back by 7 bases and J by 4 bases. CDR3 length: 13 residues.

The CDR3 sequence: CASTGRTEAFF. The CDR3 nucleotides read TGTGCCAGCACAGGGCGGACTGAAGCTTTCTTT. The chain has TRBV7-2 and TRBJ1-1; TRBD1 is a possible D gene (5 bases). Germline V gene lookup returns CDR1 SGHTA and CDR2 FQGNSA. Trimming left V 7 bases short and J 5 bases short, with 8 bases between. The CDR3 length is 11 residues.

The chain employs TRBV9 and TRBJ2-5, with TRBD2 identical over 10 bases. Losses at the gene ends were 4 bases for V and 1 base for J; bases not matched to a gene: 4. The CDR3 runs to 15 residues. Per germline, CDR1 SGDLS and CDR2 YYNGEE. CDR3 nucleotide sequence: TGTGCCAGCAGCAGACGGACTAGCGGCCAAGAGACCCAGTACTTC. It translates to CASSRRTSGQETQYF.

The J gene is TRBJ1-3, the V gene TRBV6-1; possibly TRBD1 for D (5 bases). The V end lost 4 bases, the J end lost 0 bases, and 25 bases lay between the germline ends. The CDR3 is 20 residues long. Germline CDR1 MNHNS, CDR2 SASEGT. In DNA, the CDR3 is TGTGCCAGCAGTGTCTTAGGGGACTCCAGCCCCTCCGGCTCTGGAAACACCATATATTTT. Translating it yields CASSVLGDSSPSGSGNTIYF.

Concerning this clone itself: This sample includes further DNA sequences coding for the same CDR3. CDR3 amino acids: CASSPRGDYGYTF. CDR3 DNA: TGTGCCAGCTCACCAAGGGGAGACTATGGCTACACCTTC. The chain joins TRBV18 to TRBJ1-2; tentative D call: TRBD1 (5 bases). The CDR3 sequence is 13 residues long. Germline V gene data show CDR1 as KGHSH and CDR2 as LQKENI. Trimming took 2 bases from V and 3 from J, leaving 7 bases between them.

The chain recombines TRBV6-5 with TRBJ2-6; D is unclear. The V gene lost 6 bases and the J gene lost 5 bases, with 14 bases spanning the gap. The CDR3 loop spans 15 amino acids. The germline V gene encodes CDR1 MNHEY and CDR2 SVGAGI. CDR3 nucleotide sequence: TGTGCCAGCAGCCCGCTAGGATTTAGGGCCAACGTCCTGACTTTC. Its protein product is CASSPLGFRANVLTF.

V usage is TRBV27 and J usage is TRBJ2-7, with 8 bases identical to TRBD2. CDR1 is MNHEY, CDR2 SMNVEV, per germline (reference sequence). CDR3 size: 14 residues. With V trimmed by 8 bases and J by 4 bases, 10 bases remained unmatched. The CDR3 protein is CASARTSPTYEQYF. As DNA, the CDR3 is TGTGCCAGCGCTAGGACTAGCCCGACGTACGAGCAGTACTTC.